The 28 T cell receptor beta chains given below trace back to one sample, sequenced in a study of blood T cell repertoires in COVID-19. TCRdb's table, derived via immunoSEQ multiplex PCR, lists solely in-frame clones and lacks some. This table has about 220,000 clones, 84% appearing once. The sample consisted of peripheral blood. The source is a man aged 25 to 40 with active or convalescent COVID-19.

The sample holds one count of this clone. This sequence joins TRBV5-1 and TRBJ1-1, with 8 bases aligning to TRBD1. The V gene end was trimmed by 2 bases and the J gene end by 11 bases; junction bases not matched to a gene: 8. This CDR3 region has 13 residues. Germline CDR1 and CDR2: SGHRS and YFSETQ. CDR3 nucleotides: TGCGCCAGCAGCTTTGGACAGGGTGTAAAGGCTTTCTTT. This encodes CASSFGQGVKAFF.

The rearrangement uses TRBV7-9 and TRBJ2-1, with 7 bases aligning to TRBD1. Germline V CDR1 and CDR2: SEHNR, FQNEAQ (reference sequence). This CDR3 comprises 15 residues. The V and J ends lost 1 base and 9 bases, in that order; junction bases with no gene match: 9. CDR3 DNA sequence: TGTGCCAGCAGCTTAGGGCAGGGGGTGGGCATTGAGCAGTTCTTC. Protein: CASSLGQGVGIEQFF.

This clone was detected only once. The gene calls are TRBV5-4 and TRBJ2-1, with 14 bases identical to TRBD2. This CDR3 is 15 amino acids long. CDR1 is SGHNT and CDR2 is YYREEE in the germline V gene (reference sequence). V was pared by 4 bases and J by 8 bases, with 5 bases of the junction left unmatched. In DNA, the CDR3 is TGTGCCAGCAGCAAGCCGGGACTAGCGGGGGATGAGCAGTTCTTC. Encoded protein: CASSKPGLAGDEQFF.

The CDR3 region is CASSQADNPGGPSTDTQYF. CDR3 DNA sequence: TGTGCCAGCAGCCAAGCGGACAACCCGGGGGGCCCTAGCACAGATACGCAGTATTTT. The J gene is TRBJ2-3, the V gene TRBV3-1 (or the pseudogene TRBV3-2); D possibly corresponds to TRBD2 (7 bases). Germline-derived CDR1 and CDR2 are LGHDT and YNNKEL (reference sequence). This CDR3 region has 19 residues. Trimming removed 1 base from V and 0 bases from J, with 20 bases in between.

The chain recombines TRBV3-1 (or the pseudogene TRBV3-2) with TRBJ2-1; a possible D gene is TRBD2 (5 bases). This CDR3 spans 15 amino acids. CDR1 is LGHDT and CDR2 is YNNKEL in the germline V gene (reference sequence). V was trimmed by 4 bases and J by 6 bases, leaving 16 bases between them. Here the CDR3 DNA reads TGTGCCAGCAGCCGGGAGCTGGAGCGTAGCAATGAGCAGTTCTTC. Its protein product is CASSRELERSNEQFF.

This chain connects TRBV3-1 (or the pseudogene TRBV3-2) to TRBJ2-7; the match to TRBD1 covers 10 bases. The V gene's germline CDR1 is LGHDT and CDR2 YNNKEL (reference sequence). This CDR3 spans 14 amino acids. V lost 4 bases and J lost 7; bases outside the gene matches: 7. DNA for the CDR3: TGTGCCAGCAGCCGCCGACAGGGGGCGCAAGAGCAGTACTTC. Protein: CASSRRQGAQEQYF.

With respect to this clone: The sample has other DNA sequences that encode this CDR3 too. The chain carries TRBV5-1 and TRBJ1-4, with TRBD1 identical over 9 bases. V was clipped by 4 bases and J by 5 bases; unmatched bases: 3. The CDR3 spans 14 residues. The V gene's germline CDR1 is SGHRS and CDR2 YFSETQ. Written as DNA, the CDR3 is TGCGCCAGCAGCGCGGGACAGGGCAATGAAAAACTGTTTTTT. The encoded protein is CASSAGQGNEKLFF.

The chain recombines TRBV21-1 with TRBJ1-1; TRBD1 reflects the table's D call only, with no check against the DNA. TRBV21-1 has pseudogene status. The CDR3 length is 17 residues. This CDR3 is CASSNSGHREATAEAFF. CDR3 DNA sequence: TGTGCCAGCAGCAACTCCGGCCACAGGGAAGCGACCGCTGAAGCTTTCTTT.

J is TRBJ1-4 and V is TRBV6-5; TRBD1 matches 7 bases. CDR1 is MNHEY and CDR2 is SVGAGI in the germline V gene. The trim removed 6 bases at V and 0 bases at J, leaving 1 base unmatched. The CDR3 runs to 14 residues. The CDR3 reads CASSGTATNEKLFF. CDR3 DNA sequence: TGTGCCAGCAGCGGGACAGCAACTAATGAAAAACTGTTTTTT.

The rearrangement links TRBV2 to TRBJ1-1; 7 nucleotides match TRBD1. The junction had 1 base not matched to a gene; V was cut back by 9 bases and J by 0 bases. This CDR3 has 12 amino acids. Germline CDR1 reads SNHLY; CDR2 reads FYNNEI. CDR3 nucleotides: TGTGCCAGACAGGGGATGAACACTGAAGCTTTCTTT. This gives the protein CARQGMNTEAFF.

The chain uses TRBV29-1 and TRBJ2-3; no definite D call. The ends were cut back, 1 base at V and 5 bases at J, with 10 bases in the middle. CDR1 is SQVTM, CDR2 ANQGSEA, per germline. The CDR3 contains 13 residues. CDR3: CSVEGHERDTQYF. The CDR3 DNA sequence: TGCAGCGTTGAAGGCCACGAGAGAGATACGCAGTATTTT.

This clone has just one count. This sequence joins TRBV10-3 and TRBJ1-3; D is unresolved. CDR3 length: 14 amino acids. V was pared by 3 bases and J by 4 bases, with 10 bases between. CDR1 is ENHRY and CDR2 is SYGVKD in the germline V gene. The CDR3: CAISDPGRGNTIYF. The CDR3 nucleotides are TGTGCCATCAGTGACCCCGGTCGGGGAAACACCATATATTTT.

The CDR3 sequence: CASSQDPMVGQPQHF. CDR3 nucleotides: TGTGCCAGCAGCCAAGATCCCATGGTTGGCCAGCCCCAGCATTTT. The gene calls are TRBV3-1 (or the pseudogene TRBV3-2) and TRBJ1-5; D gene unclear. CDR3 size: 15 residues. Trimming shortened V by 0 bases and J by 7 bases, and 13 bases separated the two germline ends. CDR1 is LGHDT and CDR2 is YNNKEL in the germline V gene (reference sequence).

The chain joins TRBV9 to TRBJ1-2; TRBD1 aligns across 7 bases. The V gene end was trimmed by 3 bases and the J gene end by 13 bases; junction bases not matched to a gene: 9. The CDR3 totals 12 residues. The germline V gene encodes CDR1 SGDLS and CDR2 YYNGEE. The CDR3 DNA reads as TGTGCCAGCAGCGCCCGACAGGGAATATTCACCTTC. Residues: CASSARQGIFTF.

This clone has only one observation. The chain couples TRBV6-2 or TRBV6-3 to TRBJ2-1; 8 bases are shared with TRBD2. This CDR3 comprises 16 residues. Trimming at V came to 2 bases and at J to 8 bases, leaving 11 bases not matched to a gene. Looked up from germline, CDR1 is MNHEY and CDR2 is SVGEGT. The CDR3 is CASSYPAGAPVDEQFF. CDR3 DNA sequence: TGTGCCAGCAGTTACCCAGCGGGGGCGCCTGTGGATGAGCAGTTCTTC.

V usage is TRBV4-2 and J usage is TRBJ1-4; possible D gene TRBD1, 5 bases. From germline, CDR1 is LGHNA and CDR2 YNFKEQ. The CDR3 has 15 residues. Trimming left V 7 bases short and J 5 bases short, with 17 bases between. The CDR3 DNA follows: TGTGCCAGCACCCCAGGTAGGGCAGGGAATGAAAAACTGTTTTTT. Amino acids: CASTPGRAGNEKLFF.

The CDR3 loop reads CASSQRNQPQHF. DNA of the CDR3: TGTGCCAGCAGCCAGAGAAATCAGCCCCAGCATTTT. This chain joins TRBV3-1 (or the pseudogene TRBV3-2) and TRBJ1-5; D unclear. The CDR3 is 12 amino acids. V was shortened by 3 bases and J by 4 bases, with 4 bases between the two germline ends. Per germline, CDR1 LGHDT and CDR2 YNNKEL (reference sequence).

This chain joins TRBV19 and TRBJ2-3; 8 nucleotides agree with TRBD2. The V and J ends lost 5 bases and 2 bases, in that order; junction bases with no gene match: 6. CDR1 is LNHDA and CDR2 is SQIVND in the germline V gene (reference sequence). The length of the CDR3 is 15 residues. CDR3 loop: CASSAGTRLTDTQYF. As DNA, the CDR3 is TGTGCCAGTAGTGCGGGGACTAGGCTCACAGATACGCAGTATTTT.

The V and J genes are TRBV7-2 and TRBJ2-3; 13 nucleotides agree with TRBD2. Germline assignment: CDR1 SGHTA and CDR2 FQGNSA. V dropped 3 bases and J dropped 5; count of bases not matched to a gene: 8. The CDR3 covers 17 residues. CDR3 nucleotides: TGTGCCAGCAGCTTTAGACTAGCGGGAGGACTTAAAGATACGCAGTATTTT. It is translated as CASSFRLAGGLKDTQYF.

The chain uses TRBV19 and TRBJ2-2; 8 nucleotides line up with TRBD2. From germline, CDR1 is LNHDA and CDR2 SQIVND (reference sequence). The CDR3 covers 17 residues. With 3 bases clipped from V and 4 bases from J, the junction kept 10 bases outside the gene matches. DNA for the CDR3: TGTGCCAGTAGTATGGGTCTGGCGGGAGGCCGCACCGGGGAGCTGTTTTTT. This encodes CASSMGLAGGRTGELFF.

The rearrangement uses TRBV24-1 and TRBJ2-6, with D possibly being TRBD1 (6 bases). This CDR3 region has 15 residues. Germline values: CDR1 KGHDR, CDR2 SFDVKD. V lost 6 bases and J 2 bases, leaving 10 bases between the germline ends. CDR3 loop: CATSKGGTGANVLTF. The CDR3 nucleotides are TGTGCCACCAGTAAAGGGGGTACTGGGGCCAACGTCCTGACTTTC.

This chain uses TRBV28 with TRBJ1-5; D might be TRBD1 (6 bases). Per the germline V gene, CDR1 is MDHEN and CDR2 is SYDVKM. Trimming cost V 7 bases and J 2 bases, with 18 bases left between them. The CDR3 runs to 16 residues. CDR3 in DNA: TGTGCCAGCAAAAGGGGGTCCTACTGGGGCAATCAGCCCCAGCATTTT. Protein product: CASKRGSYWGNQPQHF.

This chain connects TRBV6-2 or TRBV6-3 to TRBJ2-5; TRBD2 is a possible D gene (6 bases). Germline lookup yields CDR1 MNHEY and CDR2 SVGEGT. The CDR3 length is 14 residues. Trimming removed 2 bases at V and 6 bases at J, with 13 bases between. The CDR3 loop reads CASSYGGLIKTQYF. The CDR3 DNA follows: TGTGCCAGCAGTTACGGTGGACTAATCAAGACCCAGTACTTC.

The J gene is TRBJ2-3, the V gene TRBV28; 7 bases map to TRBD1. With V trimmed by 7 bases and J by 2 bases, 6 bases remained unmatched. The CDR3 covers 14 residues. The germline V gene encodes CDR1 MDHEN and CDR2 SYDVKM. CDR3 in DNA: TGTGCCAGCAAGGGGACAGCCAACACAGATACGCAGTATTTT. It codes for CASKGTANTDTQYF.

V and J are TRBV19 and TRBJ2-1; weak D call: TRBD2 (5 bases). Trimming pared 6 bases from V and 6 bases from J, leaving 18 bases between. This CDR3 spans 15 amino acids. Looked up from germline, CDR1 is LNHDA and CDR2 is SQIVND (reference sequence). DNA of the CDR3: TGTGCCAGTAGCCACCCCGGCGGGCGTAGCAATGAGCAGTTCTTC. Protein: CASSHPGGRSNEQFF.

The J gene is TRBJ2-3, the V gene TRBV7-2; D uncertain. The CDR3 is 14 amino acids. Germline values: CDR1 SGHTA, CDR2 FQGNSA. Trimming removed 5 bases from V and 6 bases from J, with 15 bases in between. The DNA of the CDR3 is TGTGCCAGCAGCCCCGATTCTGCAGTGGATACGCAGTATTTT. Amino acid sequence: CASSPDSAVDTQYF.

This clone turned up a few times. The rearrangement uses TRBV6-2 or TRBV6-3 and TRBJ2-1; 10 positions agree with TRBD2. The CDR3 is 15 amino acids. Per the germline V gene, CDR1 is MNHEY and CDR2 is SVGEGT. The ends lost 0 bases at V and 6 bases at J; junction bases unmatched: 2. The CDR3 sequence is CASSYSWTSGNEQFF. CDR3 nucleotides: TGTGCCAGCAGTTACTCGTGGACTAGCGGCAATGAGCAGTTCTTC.

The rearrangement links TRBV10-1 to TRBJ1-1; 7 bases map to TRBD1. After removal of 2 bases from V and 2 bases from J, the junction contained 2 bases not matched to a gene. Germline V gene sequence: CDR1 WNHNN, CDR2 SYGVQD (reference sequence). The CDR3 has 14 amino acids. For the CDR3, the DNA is TGCGCCAGCAGTGAGGGGACAGCAAACACTGAAGCTTTCTTT. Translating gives CASSEGTANTEAFF.